This is a list of T cell receptor beta chains from one sample in a study of blood T cell repertoires in COVID-19. TCRdb keeps only in-frame clones here, not all; method: immunoSEQ multiplex PCR. The profile shows 300,000 to 400,000 clones, 88% of them singletons. Sequenced sample: peripheral blood. Receptors originate from a woman aged 45-59 years with active or convalescent COVID-19. Both conserved end residues are part of each CDR3. D genes are given only for firm matches. Only some rows state a clone size, as once, few, many or a class for expanded clones.

.	TRBJ1-5	16	.	TRBV5-8	CASSPRDRSYNQPQHF	TGTGCCAGCAGCCCCCGCGACAGGTCATACAATCAGCCCCAGCATTTT
.	TRBJ1-1	12	.	TRBV18	CASSLGVTEAFF	TGTGCCAGCTCACTAGGGGTCACTGAAGCTTTCTTT
few	TRBJ1-3	19	TRBD1	TRBV4-1	CASSQDEGAIGGSGNTIYF	TGCGCCAGCAGCCAAGATGAGGGGGCCATAGGAGGCTCTGGAAACACCATATATTTT
.	TRBJ2-7	15	TRBD2	TRBV11-3	CASSLGASGAYEQYF	TGTGCCAGCAGCTTAGGGGCTAGCGGGGCGTACGAGCAGTACTTC
few	TRBJ1-2	14	.	TRBV5-1	CASSLGDRKYGYTF	TGCGCCAGCAGCTTGGGCGACAGGAAGTATGGCTACACCTTC
.	TRBJ2-1	15	.	TRBV28	CASSPPGGAGNEQFF	TGTGCCAGCAGTCCCCCCGGGGGAGCTGGGAATGAGCAGTTCTTC
.	TRBJ1-2	13	.	TRBV7-2	CASSSPRQDGYTF	TGTGCCAGCAGCTCCCCTCGACAGGATGGCTACACCTTC
.	TRBJ2-4	16	.	TRBV3-1/TRBV3-2	CASSQVGTAGKNIQYF	TGTGCCAGCAGCCAAGTGGGGACAGCGGGCAAAAACATTCAGTACTTC
.	TRBJ1-2	20	TRBD1	TRBV15	CATSNPIPGQGSHHNYGYTF	TGTGCCACCAGCAACCCCATACCGGGACAGGGGTCTCATCATAACTATGGCTACACCTTC
.	TRBJ2-3	18	TRBD1	TRBV6-4	CASSDVSDRGVCTDTQYF	TGTGCCAGCAGTGACGTTTCAGACAGGGGAGTGTGCACAGATACGCAGTATTTT
.	TRBJ2-1	12	.	TRBV30	CAWSVLANEQFF	TGTGCCTGGAGTGTACTAGCAAATGAGCAGTTCTTC
.	TRBJ2-1	14	.	TRBV4-3	CASSQGGFGDEQFF	TGCGCCAGCAGCCAAGGGGGCTTTGGCGATGAGCAGTTCTTC
few	TRBJ1-2	14	.	TRBV29-1	CSAGGSSPLYGYTF	TGCAGCGCTGGGGGCAGTTCGCCACTCTATGGCTACACCTTC
.	TRBJ2-3	16	TRBD1	TRBV27	CASRDRGRLYTDTQYF	TGTGCCAGCCGGGACAGGGGGCGTTTGTATACAGATACGCAGTATTTT
.	TRBJ2-5	14	.	TRBV30	CAWSGGLLGETQYF	TGTGCCTGGAGCGGGGGACTCCTGGGAGAGACCCAGTACTTC
.	TRBJ2-7	13	TRBD1	TRBV11-2	CASSRQGSYEQYF	TGTGCCAGCAGCCGACAGGGCTCCTACGAGCAGTACTTC
few	TRBJ2-4	13	.	TRBV25-1	CASQGASLNIQYF	TGTGCCAGCCAAGGAGCTAGTCTCAACATTCAGTACTTC
.	TRBJ1-5	14	TRBD1	TRBV2	CASSGQGTYQPQHF	TGTGCCAGCAGTGGACAGGGTACATATCAGCCCCAGCATTTT
.	TRBJ1-3	15	.	TRBV5-1	CASSLGFISGNTIYF	TGCGCCAGCAGCTTGGGTTTTATCTCTGGAAACACCATATATTTT
.	TRBJ2-3	15	.	TRBV6-5	CASSYSRDGTDTQYF	TGTGCCAGCAGTTACTCGCGGGACGGCACAGATACGCAGTATTTT
once	TRBJ2-7	17	.	TRBV18	CASSSSGSGFPTYEQYF	TGTGCCAGCTCATCATCGGGTTCTGGGTTTCCTACCTACGAGCAGTACTTC
few	TRBJ1-2	15	.	TRBV7-9	CASSHTSQGFYGYTF	TGTGCCAGCAGCCATACATCTCAGGGGTTCTATGGCTACACCTTC
few	TRBJ2-2	13	.	TRBV12-3/TRBV12-4	CASYRVNTGELFF	TGTGCCAGCTACCGGGTGAACACCGGGGAGCTGTTTTTT
.	TRBJ2-1	18	TRBD2	TRBV24-1	CATSDPSPTSGTYNEQFF	TGTGCCACCAGTGATCCCTCCCCCACTAGCGGGACATACAATGAGCAGTTCTTC
.	TRBJ1-2	15	.	TRBV6-6	CASSSAFLGLYGYTF	TGTGCCAGCAGCTCGGCCTTTTTGGGCCTCTATGGCTACACCTTC
.	TRBJ2-7	14	.	TRBV7-2	CASTLGGNLNEQYF	TGTGCCAGCACCCTCGGAGGGAACTTGAACGAGCAGTACTTC
.	TRBJ2-7	15	.	TRBV18	CASSPGLSKSYEQYF	TGTGCCAGCTCACCGGGCCTAAGCAAATCCTACGAGCAGTACTTC
.	TRBJ2-7	15	TRBD2	TRBV4-3	CASSQLAGESYEQYF	TGCGCCAGCAGCCAGCTAGCGGGAGAGAGTTACGAGCAGTACTTC
.	TRBJ1-5	17	TRBD1	TRBV30	CAWSVLRTGGSNQPQHF	TGTGCCTGGAGTGTACTGCGAACAGGGGGAAGCAATCAGCCCCAGCATTTT
.	TRBJ2-2	18	TRBD1	TRBV18	CASSPILSDRGDTGELFF	TGTGCCAGCTCACCAATACTCTCGGACAGGGGGGACACCGGGGAGCTGTTTTTT
.	TRBJ1-5	16	TRBD1	TRBV19	CASSPGTAILGVPQHF	TGTGCCAGTAGTCCCGGGACAGCCATCCTGGGGGTGCCCCAGCATTTT
.	TRBJ1-5	14	.	TRBV5-1	CASSLVGGDQPQHF	TGCGCCAGCAGCTTGGTTGGGGGCGATCAGCCCCAGCATTTT
.	TRBJ2-2	13	.	TRBV19	CASTIVSAGELFF	TGTGCCAGTACGATTGTTAGCGCCGGGGAGCTGTTTTTT
.	TRBJ1-1	15	.	TRBV9	CASSVMGRADTEAFF	TGTGCCAGCAGCGTAATGGGCAGGGCTGACACTGAAGCTTTCTTT
.	TRBJ2-7	15	.	TRBV19	CASSIGRELSYEQYF	TGTGCCAGTAGTATCGGACGGGAGCTCTCCTACGAGCAGTACTTC
.	TRBJ1-3	16	TRBD1	TRBV6-1	CASSGRQGPSGNTIYF	TGTGCCAGCAGTGGGCGACAGGGACCCTCTGGAAACACCATATATTTT
.	TRBJ2-2	15	TRBD2	TRBV15	CATSRDLGGTGELFF	TGTGCCACCAGCAGAGATCTCGGGGGGACCGGGGAGCTGTTTTTT
.	TRBJ2-7	13	.	TRBV20-1	CSASKDTFYEQYF	TGCAGTGCTAGTAAGGACACCTTCTACGAGCAGTACTTC
once	TRBJ1-4	16	.	TRBV7-2	CASSPEVAAINEKLFF	TGTGCCAGCAGCCCGGAAGTAGCCGCTATTAATGAAAAACTGTTTTTT
.	TRBJ2-5	15	.	TRBV7-9	CASSVMLRSQETQYF	TGTGCCAGCAGCGTAATGTTGCGTAGCCAAGAGACCCAGTACTTC
.	TRBJ2-2	15	TRBD2	TRBV5-4	CASSFSGRVTGELFF	TGTGCCAGCAGCTTTAGCGGGAGAGTCACCGGGGAGCTGTTTTTT
once	TRBJ2-7	14	TRBD1	TRBV5-4	CASSPAGQGYEQYF	TGTGCCAGCAGCCCGGCCGGACAGGGCTACGAGCAGTACTTC
.	TRBJ2-7	15	TRBD1	TRBV7-6	CASSSDRGNRYEQYF	TGTGCCAGCAGCTCCGACAGGGGGAACCGCTACGAGCAGTACTTC
.	TRBJ1-2	15	TRBD1	TRBV7-9	CASSPEGTGRYGYTF	TGTGCCAGCAGCCCAGAGGGGACAGGAAGATATGGCTACACCTTC
.	TRBJ2-5	15	.	TRBV7-2	CASSFLRLTQETQYF	TGTGCCAGCAGCTTTCTTCGACTAACCCAAGAGACCCAGTACTTC
.	TRBJ2-7	15	.	TRBV5-1	CASSLVSTGTYEQYF	TGCGCCAGCAGCTTGGTTTCAACGGGAACCTACGAGCAGTACTTC
.	TRBJ2-7	14	TRBD1	TRBV6-5	CASSSQGARFEQYF	TGTGCCAGCAGTTCCCAGGGGGCGAGGTTCGAGCAGTACTTC
.	TRBJ2-7	12	.	TRBV7-2	CASSLNTYEQYF	TGTGCCAGCAGCTTAAATACCTACGAGCAGTACTTC
.	TRBJ1-2	20	.	TRBV6-2/TRBV6-3	CASSYSNFGRLESTSYGYTF	TGTGCCAGCAGTTACTCGAATTTTGGTCGCTTGGAGAGTACCTCCTATGGCTACACCTTC
.	TRBJ2-1	14	TRBD1	TRBV7-2	CASSYQGQSAEQFF	TGTGCCAGCAGCTACCAGGGACAGTCCGCGGAGCAGTTCTTC
.	TRBJ1-4	14	.	TRBV19	CASSTQDSLEKLFF	TGTGCCAGTAGTACCCAGGACAGTCTAGAAAAACTGTTTTTT
.	TRBJ2-3	16	TRBD2	TRBV7-2	CASSLTWTSSADTQYF	TGTGCCAGCAGCTTAACTTGGACTAGCAGCGCAGATACGCAGTATTTT
.	TRBJ1-2	13	.	TRBV27	CASSLAAGNGYTF	TGTGCCAGCAGTTTGGCCGCAGGGAATGGCTACACCTTC
.	TRBJ1-2	13	.	TRBV2	CASGLRGQGGYTF	TGTGCCAGCGGACTCAGGGGACAAGGAGGCTACACCTTC
.	TRBJ2-1	16	TRBD1	TRBV28	CASSSGQGYSYNEQFF	TGTGCCAGCAGTTCGGGACAGGGGTATAGCTACAATGAGCAGTTCTTC